These 25 T cell receptor beta chains came from one sample sequenced in a study of cytomegalovirus exposure and HLA in healthy donors. Profiled with immunoSEQ multiplex PCR; TCRdb holds only in-frame clones, not every one. The sample contains about 98,000 clones, approximately 88% of which appear only once. The specimen sequenced was PBMCs. Receptor source: a woman in her 30s in good health and CMV-seronegative.

The rearrangement uses TRBV11-3 and TRBJ2-1; D uncertain. Trimming removed 0 bases from V and 8 bases from J, with 17 bases in between. Germline loops: CDR1 SGHNT, CDR2 YENEEA. The CDR3 sequence is 16 residues long. DNA for the CDR3: TGTGCCAGCAGCTTAGATGCGCCACGGAGAGGCGATGAGCAGTTCTTC. Amino acids: CASSLDAPRRGDEQFF.

The chain uses TRBV5-6 and TRBJ1-2, with a weak D call TRBD1 (6 bases). Looked up from germline, CDR1 is SGHDT and CDR2 is YYEEEE. The CDR3 contains 13 residues. The V end was cut by 5 bases, the J end by 4 bases, with 12 bases between. Here the CDR3 DNA reads TGTGCCAGCAGAATGGGGGCAGGCTATGGCTACACCTTC. Amino acids: CASRMGAGYGYTF.

J is TRBJ2-7 and V is TRBV29-1, with D maybe TRBD1 (7 bases). The CDR3 has 11 residues. V gave up 4 bases and J gave up 5 bases, with 9 bases separating them. Germline V gene data show CDR1 as SQVTM and CDR2 as ANQGSEA. The CDR3 sequence: CSVGRGHEQYF. CDR3 DNA: TGCAGCGTTGGGAGGGGGCACGAGCAGTACTTC.

This CDR3 is CASSVAPGTEAFF. The CDR3 DNA reads TGTGCCAGCAGCGTAGCTCCAGGGACTGAAGCTTTCTTT. The chain employs TRBV9 and TRBJ1-1; maybe TRBD1 (5 bases). The CDR3 covers 13 residues. The germline V gene has CDR1 SGDLS and CDR2 YYNGEE. Trimming pared 0 bases from V and 5 bases from J, leaving 8 bases between.

Written as DNA, the CDR3 is TGTGCCAGCAGCAGGACAGGGGAGGTCTATGGCTACACCTTC. Amino acids: CASSRTGEVYGYTF. V gene TRBV5-6 combines with J gene TRBJ1-2, with 9 bases fitting TRBD1. Germline trimming cut 4 bases from V and 4 bases from J; bases unmatched to any gene: 5. This CDR3 has 14 residues. The germline V gene encodes CDR1 SGHDT and CDR2 YYEEEE.

This clone was detected a few times. This chain joins TRBV18 and TRBJ1-4, with D perhaps TRBD1 (6 bases). This CDR3 has 17 amino acids. V dropped 2 bases and J dropped 10 bases, with 23 bases sitting between them. The germline CDR1 and CDR2 sequences are KGHSH and LQKENI. The CDR3 nucleotides are TGTGCCAGCTCACCAGGCCGGGACACGGAATCTCCTTTAAAACTGTTTTTT. Protein product: CASSPGRDTESPLKLFF.

This rearrangement joins TRBV5-4 to TRBJ1-3; D is unclear. The germline V and J ends were trimmed by 1 base and 1 base, with 6 bases remaining between them. This CDR3 comprises 14 residues. The germline gives CDR1 SGHNT, CDR2 YYREEE (reference sequence). The CDR3: CASSLRGSGNTIYF. In DNA form, the CDR3 reads TGTGCCAGCAGCTTGAGAGGATCTGGAAACACCATATATTTT.

The chain links TRBV2 to TRBJ2-1, with a possible D match to TRBD2 (5 bases). The CDR3 contains 15 residues. Germline V lookup: CDR1 SNHLY, CDR2 FYNNEI. V lost 8 bases and J lost 7, with 21 bases in between. CDR3 sequence (DNA): TGTGCCAGCGAGGGCCAGCCCCCGGACCCAAATGAGCAGTTCTTC. It translates to CASEGQPPDPNEQFF.

The V call is TRBV9, the J call TRBJ1-6; 7 nucleotides line up with TRBD1. V was clipped by 3 bases and J by 5 bases; unmatched bases: 5. Germline CDR1 SGDLS, CDR2 YYNGEE. There are 15 residues in the CDR3. CDR3 coding DNA: TGTGCCAGCAGCGCCCGGGACAGAGATAATTCACCCCTCCACTTT. Protein sequence: CASSARDRDNSPLHF.

The chain carries TRBV5-4 and TRBJ1-2; TRBD1 agrees at 7 bases. The CDR3 length is 15 residues. Germline V gene lookup returns CDR1 SGHNT and CDR2 YYREEE (reference sequence). With 6 bases clipped from V and 1 base from J, the junction kept 9 bases outside the gene matches. DNA of the CDR3: TGTGCCAGCATCCCCACACCAGGGGGTAACTATGGCTACACCTTC. The encoded protein is CASIPTPGGNYGYTF. Using reference TRBV5-4 and TRBJ1-2 for the parts outside the CDR3, the full variable domain is ETGVTQSPTHLIKTRGQQVTLRCSSQSGHNTVSWYQQALGQGPQFIFQYYREEENGRGNFPPRFSGLQFPNYSSELNVNALELDDSALYLCASIPTPGGNYGYTFGSGTRLTVV.

This rearrangement joins TRBV6-1 to TRBJ1-2, with 7 positions matching TRBD1. Germline CDR1 reads MNHNS; CDR2 reads SASEGT. The V gene end was trimmed by 7 bases and the J gene end by 4 bases; junction bases not matched to a gene: 9. The CDR3 totals 14 residues. CDR3 coding DNA: TGTGCCAGCACGCAGGGACAGCTAATCTATGGCTACACCTTC. It codes for CASTQGQLIYGYTF.

The gene calls are TRBV6-1 and TRBJ2-1; the match to TRBD1 covers 9 bases. The CDR3 length is 17 residues. Per the germline V gene, CDR1 is MNHNS and CDR2 is SASEGT. V was pared by 4 bases and J by 4 bases, with 11 bases of the junction left unmatched. The CDR3 sequence: CASSVLSGTGFYNEQFF. For the CDR3, the DNA is TGTGCCAGCAGTGTACTATCCGGGACAGGGTTTTACAATGAGCAGTTCTTC.

This chain links TRBV7-6 with TRBJ2-2, with 8 nucleotides matching TRBD1. The trim removed 5 bases at V and 6 bases at J, leaving 5 bases unmatched. The CDR3 is 14 amino acids. CDR1 and CDR2 (germline): SGHVS, FNYEAQ. The CDR3 nucleotides are TGTGCCAGCAGCCTAATACAGGGGGCCGGGGAGCTGTTTTTT. This translates into CASSLIQGAGELFF.

J is TRBJ1-1 and V is TRBV11-2; 8 bases are shared with TRBD1. J lost 0 bases, V lost 2 bases, and 5 bases had no gene match. CDR3 size: 16 residues. The germline V gene encodes CDR1 SGHAT and CDR2 FQNNGV. The CDR3 region has the DNA TGTGCCAGCAGCTTACGGACAGGGCGGTTGAACACTGAAGCTTTCTTT. Encoded protein: CASSLRTGRLNTEAFF.

This clone was detected only once. The rearrangement uses TRBV7-9 and TRBJ2-5; 8 nucleotides line up with TRBD1. The CDR3 is 15 residues long. The germline V gene encodes CDR1 SEHNR and CDR2 FQNEAQ (reference sequence). V dropped 5 bases and J dropped 3; count of bases not matched to a gene: 8. The CDR3 DNA sequence: TGTGCCAGCAGCCTAATGACAGGGGACGAAGAGACCCAGTACTTC. Translating it yields CASSLMTGDEETQYF.

The J gene is TRBJ1-5, the V gene TRBV6-6; possibly TRBD1 for D (6 bases). V shed 7 bases and J shed 3 bases, with 16 bases lying between them. The CDR3 is 15 residues long. Germline CDR1 and CDR2: MNHNY and SVGAGI (reference sequence). In DNA form, the CDR3 reads TGTGCCAGCAACCGTTTGGACAGCTCCAATCAGCCCCAGCATTTT. Translation: CASNRLDSSNQPQHF.

The gene calls are TRBV27 and TRBJ2-3; 8 positions match TRBD2. The CDR3 length is 14 residues. CDR1 is MNHEY and CDR2 is SMNVEV in the germline V gene (reference sequence). The V gene end was trimmed by 7 bases and the J gene end by 4 bases; junction bases not matched to a gene: 7. CDR3 amino acids: CASTGGAFSDTQYF. The CDR3 bases are TGTGCCAGCACGGGGGGGGCCTTTTCAGATACGCAGTATTTT.

CDR3 loop: CSVGGRTGIWPSTDTQYF. CDR3 nucleotide sequence: TGCAGCGTGGGCGGGAGGACAGGAATCTGGCCTTCAACAGATACGCAGTATTTT. The V call is TRBV29-1, the J call TRBJ2-3, with a possible D match to TRBD2 (8 bases). Between the trimmed V and J ends, which lost 6 bases and 3 bases, there was a span of 28 bases. Germline CDR1 reads SQVTM; CDR2 reads ANQGSEA. The CDR3 spans 18 residues.

The chain joins TRBV5-6 to TRBJ1-2, with 7 bases matching TRBD1. The CDR3 runs to 14 residues. With 4 bases clipped from V and 5 bases from J, the junction kept 8 bases outside the gene matches. CDR1 is SGHDT and CDR2 is YYEEEE in the germline V gene. CDR3 protein: CASSLQGSPYGYTF. The CDR3 coding sequence is TGTGCCAGCAGCCTACAGGGGTCCCCTTATGGCTACACCTTC.

This chain uses TRBV5-6 with TRBJ2-1; 7 positions agree with TRBD1. Trimming removed 4 bases from V and 0 bases from J; junction bases left unmatched: 4. There are 15 residues in the CDR3. Per the germline V gene, CDR1 is SGHDT and CDR2 is YYEEEE. The CDR3 DNA follows: TGTGCCAGCAGCGGAACAGGGGCCTCCTACAATGAGCAGTTCTTC. Encoded protein: CASSGTGASYNEQFF.

This chain joins TRBV4-2 and TRBJ1-2; possible D gene TRBD1, 6 bases. Trimming pared 1 base from V and 2 bases from J, leaving 14 bases between. Germline V gives CDR1 LGHNA, CDR2 YNFKEQ. The CDR3 extends over 16 amino acids. The CDR3 loop is CASSQAGGGLNYGYTF. The CDR3 DNA sequence: TGTGCCAGCAGCCAAGCAGGCGGGGGCTTGAACTATGGCTACACCTTC.

This chain connects TRBV5-1 to TRBJ1-2; tentative D call: TRBD1 (5 bases). V lost 1 base and J 3 bases, leaving 13 bases between the germline ends. Germline CDR1 and CDR2: SGHRS and YFSETQ. The CDR3 contains 15 residues. CDR3 residues: CASSLSPQGDYGYTF. Here the CDR3 DNA reads TGCGCCAGCAGCTTGTCTCCCCAGGGTGACTATGGCTACACCTTC.

The chain combines TRBV2 with TRBJ2-5, with 7 bases lining up with TRBD2. The germline V gene has CDR1 SNHLY and CDR2 FYNNEI. V trimming: 6 bases; J trimming: 5 bases; junction bases outside the gene matches: 3. This CDR3 is built from 12 residues. In nucleotides, the CDR3 is TGTGCCAGCAGCACTAGCGATGAGACCCAGTACTTC. It is translated as CASSTSDETQYF.

This sequence joins TRBV21-1 and TRBJ2-3; the table's D call, TRBD2, was not checked against the DNA. TRBV21-1 is described as a pseudogene. The CDR3 loop spans 17 amino acids. The CDR3 region has the DNA TGTGCCAGCAGCACTCGGACTAGCGGGGGGCCCACAGATACGCAGTATTTT. It yields the protein CASSTRTSGGPTDTQYF.

The chain links TRBV5-4 to TRBJ2-5; tentatively, D is TRBD2 (6 bases). The CDR3 covers 15 residues. Germline lookup yields CDR1 SGHNT and CDR2 YYREEE (reference sequence). With 1 base removed from V and 5 bases from J, the gap between germline ends came to 15 bases. The CDR3: CASSLWDGGGETQYF. The CDR3 nucleotides read TGTGCCAGCAGCTTGTGGGACGGCGGAGGGGAGACCCAGTACTTC.